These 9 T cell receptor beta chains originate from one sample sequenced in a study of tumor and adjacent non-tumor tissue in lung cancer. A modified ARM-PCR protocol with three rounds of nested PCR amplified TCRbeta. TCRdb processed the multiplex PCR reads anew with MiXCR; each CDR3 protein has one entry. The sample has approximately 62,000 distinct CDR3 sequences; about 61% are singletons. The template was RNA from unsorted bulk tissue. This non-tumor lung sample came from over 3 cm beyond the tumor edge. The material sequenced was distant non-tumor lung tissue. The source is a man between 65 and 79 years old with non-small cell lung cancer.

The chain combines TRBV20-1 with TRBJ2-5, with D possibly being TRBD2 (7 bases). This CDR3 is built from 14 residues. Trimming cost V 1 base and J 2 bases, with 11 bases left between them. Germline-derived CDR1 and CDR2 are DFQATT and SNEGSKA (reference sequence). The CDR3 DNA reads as TGCAGTGCTAGAGGTCGGGGGGCTCAAGAGACCCAGTACTTC. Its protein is CSARGRGAQETQYF.

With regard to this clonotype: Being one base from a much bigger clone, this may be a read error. The CDR3 region has the DNA TGTGCCTCCCTCGGGGCCTACGAGCAGTACTTC. Translation gives CASLGAYEQYF. The V call is TRBV7-9, the J call TRBJ2-7; possible D gene TRBD2, 5 bases. Germline V gives CDR1 SEHNR, CDR2 FQNEAQ (reference sequence). V was pared by 11 bases and J by 2 bases, with 10 bases between. The CDR3 runs 11 residues. The whole variable domain, filled in from reference TRBV7-9 and TRBJ2-7, reads DTGVSQNPRHKITKRGQNVTFRCDPISEHNRLYWYRQTLGQGPEFLTYFQNEAQLEKSRLLSDRFSAERPKGSFSTLEIQRTEQGDSAMYLCASLGAYEQYFGPGTRLTVT.

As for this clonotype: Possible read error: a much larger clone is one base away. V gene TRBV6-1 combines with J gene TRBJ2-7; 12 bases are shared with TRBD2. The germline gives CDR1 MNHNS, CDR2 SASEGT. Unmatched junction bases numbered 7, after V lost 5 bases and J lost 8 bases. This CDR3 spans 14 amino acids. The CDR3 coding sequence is TGTGCCAGCAGTAGACTAGCGGGAGTTCTCAAGCAGTACTTC. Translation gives CASSRLAGVLKQYF.

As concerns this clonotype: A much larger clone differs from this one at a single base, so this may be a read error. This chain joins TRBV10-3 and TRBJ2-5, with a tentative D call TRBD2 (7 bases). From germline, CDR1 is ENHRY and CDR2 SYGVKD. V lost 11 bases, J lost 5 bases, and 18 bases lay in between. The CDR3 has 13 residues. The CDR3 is CAVGRGAMETQYF. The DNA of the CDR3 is TGTGCCGTAGGACGGGGGGCCATGGAGACCCAGTACTTC.

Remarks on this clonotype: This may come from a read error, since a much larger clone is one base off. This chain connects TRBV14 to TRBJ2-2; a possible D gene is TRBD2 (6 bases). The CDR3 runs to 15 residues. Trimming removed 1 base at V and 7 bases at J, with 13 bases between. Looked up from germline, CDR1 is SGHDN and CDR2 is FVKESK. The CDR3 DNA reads TGTGCCAGCAGCCAAGCCCAGGGACTGAGCGGGGAGCTGTTTTTT. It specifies CASSQAQGLSGELFF.

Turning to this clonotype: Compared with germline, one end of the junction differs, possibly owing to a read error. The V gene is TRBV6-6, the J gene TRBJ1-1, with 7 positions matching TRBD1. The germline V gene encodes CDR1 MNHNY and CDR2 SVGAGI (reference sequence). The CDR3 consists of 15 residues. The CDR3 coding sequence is TGTGTCAGCAGTTTCGCGCTCAGGGGGAGCACTGAAGCTTTCTTT. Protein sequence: CVSSFALRGSTEAFF.

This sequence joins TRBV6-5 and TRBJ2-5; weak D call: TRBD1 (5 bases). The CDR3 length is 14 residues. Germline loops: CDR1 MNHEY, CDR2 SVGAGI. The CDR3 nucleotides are TGTGGCAACAGTCATCCCAGGGTTGGAGAGACCCAGTACTTC. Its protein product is CGNSHPRVGETQYF.

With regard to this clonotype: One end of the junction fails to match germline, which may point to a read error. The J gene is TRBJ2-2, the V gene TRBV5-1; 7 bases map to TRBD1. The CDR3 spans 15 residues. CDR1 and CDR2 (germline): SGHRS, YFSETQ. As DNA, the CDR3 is TGCGCCAACAGGTCGGGACAGAGGAACACCGGGGAGCCGTTTTTT. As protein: CANRSGQRNTGEPFF. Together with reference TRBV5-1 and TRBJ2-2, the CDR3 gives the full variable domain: KAGVTQTPRYLIKTRGQQVTLSCSPISGHRSVSWYQQTPGQGLQFLFEYFSETQRNKGNFPGRFSGRQFSNSRSEMNVSTLELGDSALYLCANRSGQRNTGEPFFGEGSRLTVL.

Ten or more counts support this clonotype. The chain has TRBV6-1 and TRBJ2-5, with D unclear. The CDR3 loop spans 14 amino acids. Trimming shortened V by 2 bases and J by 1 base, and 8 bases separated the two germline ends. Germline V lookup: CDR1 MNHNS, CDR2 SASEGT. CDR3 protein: CASSESLIQETQYF. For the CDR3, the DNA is TGTGCCAGCAGTGAAAGCCTGATCCAAGAGACCCAGTACTTC.